A single sample is the source of the 8 T cell receptor beta chains below, sequenced in a study of T-cell memory formation after mild COVID-19 (dated by TCRdb to about 2021). Receptors were amplified or captured by 5' RACE. The run used an Illumina NovaSeq 6000. In TCRdb, the public reads were trimmed at Q25 with fastp and aligned with MiXCR, with productive beta chains retained. Rows merge per CDR3 protein into single entries with the most common DNA and genes. Counted in this sample were roughly 52,000 distinct CDR3 sequences; about 7.3% of them appeared once. The top ten constitute roughly 1.5% of the sample. Sequenced sample: PBMCs or a T cell subset sorted from them (not recorded which). These receptor sequences come from a young man who had mild COVID-19 (a few samples of this study predate the infection). The sample titles of this study are shuffled in the database, so cell type and time point are left out; the donor was told from shared clones.

This clonotype was seen more than once but under ten times. The genes are TRBV7-9 and TRBJ2-2; TRBD2 aligns across 7 bases. The CDR3 loop spans 14 amino acids. After removal of 8 bases from V and 2 bases from J, the junction contained 5 bases not matched to a gene. Germline V gives CDR1 SEHNR, CDR2 FQNEAQ (reference sequence). For the CDR3, the DNA is TGTGCCAGCCGCGGGGGAGCAAACACCGGGGAGCTGTTTTTT. Protein product: CASRGGANTGELFF.

This clonotype was counted ten times or more. The rearrangement links TRBV7-8 to TRBJ2-7, with D unresolved. Germline CDR1 reads SGHVS; CDR2 reads FQNEAQ. CDR3 size: 13 residues. Trimming shortened V by 4 bases and J by 4 bases, and 11 bases separated the two germline ends. The DNA of the CDR3 is TGTGCCAGCAGCTCGCGACACCCATACGAGCAGTACTTC. It yields the protein CASSSRHPYEQYF.

This clonotype occurred a few times. This rearrangement joins TRBV12-3 or TRBV12-4 to TRBJ1-1; 7 bases are shared with TRBD1. J lost 4 bases, V lost 3 bases, and 5 bases had no gene match. The CDR3 loop spans 14 amino acids. The CDR3 protein is CASSLLDRATEAFF. Here the CDR3 DNA reads TGTGCCAGCAGTTTGTTAGACAGGGCCACTGAAGCTTTCTTT.

The rearrangement joins TRBV6-5 to TRBJ2-1, with a possible D match to TRBD2 (5 bases). Trimming took 2 bases from V and 7 from J, leaving 9 bases between them. CDR1 is MNHEY and CDR2 is SVGAGI in the germline V gene. The CDR3 has 13 residues. The CDR3 coding sequence is TGTGCCAGCAGTTACGGAGCGGAAAATGAGCAGTTCTTC. Translation: CASSYGAENEQFF.

This clonotype was seen more than once but under ten times. The chain recombines TRBV29-1 with TRBJ2-1, with 7 nucleotides matching TRBD1. V dropped 3 bases and J dropped 0; count of bases not matched to a gene: 8. Germline V lookup: CDR1 SQVTM, CDR2 ANQGSEA. The CDR3 spans 16 residues. CDR3 sequence: CSVDTGQAISYNEQFF. The CDR3 region has the DNA TGCAGCGTTGACACAGGACAGGCCATCTCCTACAATGAGCAGTTCTTC.

The chain combines TRBV7-2 with TRBJ2-7; either TRBD1 or TRBD2 may supply D (6 bases each). The CDR3 contains 16 residues. The V end lost 3 bases, the J end lost 3 bases, and 18 bases lay between the germline ends. CDR1 is SGHTA and CDR2 is FQGNSA in the germline V gene. The CDR3 here is CASSFGLYRASYEQYV. For the CDR3, the DNA is TGTGCCAGCAGCTTTGGACTATACAGGGCGAGCTACGAGCAGTACGTC.

This clonotype was detected only a few times. V usage is TRBV5-1 and J usage is TRBJ2-3; D gene unclear. Germline lookup yields CDR1 SGHRS and CDR2 YFSETQ. This CDR3 is built from 14 residues. V lost 1 base, J lost 0 bases, and 6 bases lay in between. The CDR3 loop reads CASSLQSSTDTQYF. As DNA, the CDR3 is TGCGCCAGCAGCTTGCAGAGTAGCACAGATACGCAGTATTTT.

The rearrangement joins TRBV19 to TRBJ2-6; a weak D match, TRBD2 (5 bases). Trimming took off 5 bases at V and 4 bases at J, with 9 bases between the two ends. The length of the CDR3 is 14 residues. Germline V gives CDR1 LNHDA, CDR2 SQIVND (reference sequence). This CDR3 is CASSWRAGANVLTF. As DNA, the CDR3 is TGTGCCAGTAGTTGGCGGGCCGGGGCCAACGTCCTGACTTTC.